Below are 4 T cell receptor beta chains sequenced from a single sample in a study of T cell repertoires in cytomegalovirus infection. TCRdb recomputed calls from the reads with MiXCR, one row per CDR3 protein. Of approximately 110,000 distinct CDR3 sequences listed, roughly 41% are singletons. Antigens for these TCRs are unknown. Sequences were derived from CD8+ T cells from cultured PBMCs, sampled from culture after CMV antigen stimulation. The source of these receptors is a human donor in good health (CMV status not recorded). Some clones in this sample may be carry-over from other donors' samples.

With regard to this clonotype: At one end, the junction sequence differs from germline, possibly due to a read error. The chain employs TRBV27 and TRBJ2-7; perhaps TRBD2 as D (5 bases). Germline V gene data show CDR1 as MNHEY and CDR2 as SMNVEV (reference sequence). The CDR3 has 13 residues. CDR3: CASSFGRTYGQYF. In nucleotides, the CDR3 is TGTGCCAGCAGTTTTGGGCGGACTTACGGGCAGTACTTC.

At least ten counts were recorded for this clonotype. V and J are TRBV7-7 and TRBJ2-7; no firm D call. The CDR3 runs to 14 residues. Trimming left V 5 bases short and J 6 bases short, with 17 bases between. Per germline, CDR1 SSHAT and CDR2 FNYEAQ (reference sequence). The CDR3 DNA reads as TGTGCCAGCAGCCTCGGAGTAGGTGAGCTCGAGCAGTACTTC. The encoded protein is CASSLGVGELEQYF.

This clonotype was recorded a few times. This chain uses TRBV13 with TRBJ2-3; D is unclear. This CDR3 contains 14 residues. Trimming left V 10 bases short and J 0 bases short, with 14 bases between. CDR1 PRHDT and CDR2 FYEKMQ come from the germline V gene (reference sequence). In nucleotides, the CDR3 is TGTGCCACCACCTATGGCCTTAGCACAGATACGCAGTATTTT. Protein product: CATTYGLSTDTQYF. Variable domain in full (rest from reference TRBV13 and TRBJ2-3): AAGVIQSPRHLIKEKRETATLKCYPIPRHDTVYWYQQGPGQDPQFLISFYEKMQSDKGSIPDRFSAQQFSDYHSELNMSSLELGDSALYFCATTYGLSTDTQYFGPGTRLTVL.

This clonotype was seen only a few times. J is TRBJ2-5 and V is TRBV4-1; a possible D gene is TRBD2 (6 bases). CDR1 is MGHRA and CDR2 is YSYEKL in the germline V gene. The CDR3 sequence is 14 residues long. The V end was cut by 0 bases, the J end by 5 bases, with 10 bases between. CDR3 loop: CASSQEGGDETQYF. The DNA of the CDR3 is TGCGCCAGCAGCCAAGAAGGCGGGGACGAGACCCAGTACTTC.